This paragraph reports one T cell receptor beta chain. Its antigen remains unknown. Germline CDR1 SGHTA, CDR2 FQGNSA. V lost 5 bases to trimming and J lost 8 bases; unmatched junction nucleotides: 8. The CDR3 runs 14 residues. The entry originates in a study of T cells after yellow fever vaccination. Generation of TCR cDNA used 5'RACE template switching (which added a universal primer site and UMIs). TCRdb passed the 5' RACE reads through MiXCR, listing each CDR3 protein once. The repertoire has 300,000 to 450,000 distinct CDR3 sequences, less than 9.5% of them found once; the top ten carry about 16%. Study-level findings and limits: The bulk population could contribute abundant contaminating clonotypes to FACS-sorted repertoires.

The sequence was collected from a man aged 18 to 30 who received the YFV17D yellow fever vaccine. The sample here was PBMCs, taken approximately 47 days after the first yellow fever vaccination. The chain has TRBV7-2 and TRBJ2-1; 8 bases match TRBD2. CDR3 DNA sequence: TGTGCCAGCAGCAAGGGACTAGTATTCGATGAGCAGTTCTTC. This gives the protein CASSKGLVFDEQFF. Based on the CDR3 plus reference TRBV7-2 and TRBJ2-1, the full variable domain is GAGVSQSPSNKVTEKGKDVELRCDPISGHTALYWYRQSLGQGLEFLIYFQGNSAPDKSGLPSDRFSAERTGGSVSTLTIQRTQQEDSAVYLCASSKGLVFDEQFFGPGTRLTVL.